These 24 T cell receptor beta chains share one sample of origin, sequenced in a study of T-cell reconstitution after alpha-beta-depleted transplantation in children. TCRbeta library preparation incorporated unique molecular identifiers. TCRdb fed the PCR reads into MiXCR, producing one record per CDR3 protein. The sample consists of hundreds of thousands of distinct CDR3 sequences, 15% to 20% of them appearing once. The material was PBMCs, mostly from graft donor cells, obtained 360 days after TCRalphabeta/CD19-depleted stem cell transplant. The receptors come from a male patient aged 2 to 10 who had a stem cell transplant for acute lymphoblastic leukemia, so the T cells may come from the graft donor.

This clonotype came up a few times. The V and J genes are TRBV4-1 and TRBJ2-2, with D possibly TRBD2 on 6 matching bases. The V gene lost 2 bases and the J gene lost 2 bases, with 15 bases spanning the gap. In germline, CDR1 is MGHRA, CDR2 YSYEKL. This CDR3 is built from 17 residues. The CDR3 spells CASSQNSPSANTGELFF. CDR3 DNA sequence: TGCGCCAGCAGCCAAAACAGTCCTAGCGCTAACACCGGGGAGCTGTTTTTT.

In this sample, this clonotype turned up many times. The chain has TRBV15 and TRBJ1-2, with TRBD1 matching over 8 bases. The CDR3 runs to 14 residues. After removal of 5 bases from V and 4 bases from J, the junction contained 6 bases not matched to a gene. Germline values: CDR1 LNHNV, CDR2 YYDKDF (reference sequence). The CDR3 coding sequence is TGTGCCACCAGCCTGGGACAGGTCGGCTATGGCTACACCTTC. It yields the protein CATSLGQVGYGYTF.

This chain connects TRBV27 to TRBJ2-7; weak D call: TRBD1 (5 bases). The CDR3 is 14 amino acids. Germline CDR1 MNHEY, CDR2 SMNVEV (reference sequence). Trimming took off 6 bases at V and 0 bases at J, with 12 bases between the two ends. The chain's CDR3 is CASSLQVSSYEQYF. CDR3 nucleotides: TGTGCCAGCAGCTTACAGGTTAGCTCCTACGAGCAGTACTTC.

The V call is TRBV29-1, the J call TRBJ2-3, with 13 nucleotides matching TRBD2. CDR3 length equals 13 residues. Per germline, CDR1 SQVTM and CDR2 ANQGSEA. V lost 6 bases and J lost 10; bases outside the gene matches: 7. The CDR3 DNA reads TGCAGCGTCCAGAGGACTAGCGGGAGTGCGCAGTATTTT. Translated, it gives CSVQRTSGSAQYF.

This clonotype has a handful of counts. The chain is built from TRBV6-6 and TRBJ2-5; D is possibly TRBD2 (5 bases). V dropped 6 bases and J dropped 0 bases, with 8 bases sitting between them. This CDR3 region has 13 residues. Germline V gives CDR1 MNHNY, CDR2 SVGAGI (reference sequence). CDR3 coding DNA: TGTGCCAGCAGCTCCGGGGACCAAGAGACCCAGTACTTC. Its protein product is CASSSGDQETQYF.

V gene TRBV27 combines with J gene TRBJ2-7; TRBD1 is a possible D gene (5 bases). In germline, CDR1 is MNHEY, CDR2 SMNVEV (reference sequence). V was shortened by 7 bases and J by 1 base, with 20 bases between the two germline ends. The CDR3 has 16 residues. The CDR3 is CASTKSDSRKSYEQYF. The DNA for the CDR3 is TGTGCCAGCACCAAATCCGACAGCCGCAAGTCCTACGAGCAGTACTTC.

The gene calls are TRBV3-1 and TRBJ1-2; TRBD1 is a possible D gene (5 bases). Germline loops: CDR1 LGHDT, CDR2 YNNKEL (reference sequence). Trimming removed 4 bases at V and 0 bases at J, with 12 bases between. There are 15 residues in the CDR3. The CDR3 protein is CASSPYDRTNYGYTF. The CDR3 nucleotides are TGTGCCAGCAGCCCCTACGACAGAACTAACTATGGCTACACCTTC.

This clonotype was detected a few times. The gene calls are TRBV7-9 and TRBJ1-1; D uncertain. CDR1 and CDR2 (germline): SEHNR, FQNEAQ (reference sequence). Trimming stripped 5 bases from V and 4 bases from J, with 5 bases between. This CDR3 contains 11 residues. The CDR3 DNA reads TGTGCCAGCAGCCCTACCACTGAAGCTTTCTTT. Amino acids: CASSPTTEAFF. Using reference TRBV7-9 and TRBJ1-1 for the parts outside the CDR3, the full variable domain is DTGVSQNPRHKITKRGQNVTFRCDPISEHNRLYWYRQTLGQGPEFLTYFQNEAQLEKSRLLSDRFSAERPKGSFSTLEIQRTEQGDSAMYLCASSPTTEAFFGQGTRLTVV.

The chain couples TRBV4-3 to TRBJ1-1; D gene uncertain. Germline lookup yields CDR1 LGHNA and CDR2 YSLEER. Trimming shortened V by 0 bases and J by 3 bases, and 8 bases separated the two germline ends. CDR3 size: 14 residues. The CDR3, as DNA: TGCGCCAGCAGCCAAGACCAGACCTACACTGAAGCTTTCTTT. It yields the protein CASSQDQTYTEAFF.

This clonotype was counted only a few times. The V and J genes are TRBV6-1 and TRBJ2-7; possibly TRBD1 for D (6 bases). V was cut by 6 bases and J by 1 base, with 13 bases left in between. The CDR3 covers 14 residues. CDR1 is MNHNS and CDR2 is SASEGT in the germline V gene. CDR3 residues: CASRKYTGSYEQYF. CDR3 nucleotides: TGTGCCAGCAGGAAATATACAGGGTCCTACGAGCAGTACTTC.

The sample holds a few counts of this clonotype. The V call is TRBV5-1, the J call TRBJ2-7; D call uncertain. CDR1 and CDR2 from the germline V gene are SGHRS and YFSETQ. The germline V and J ends were trimmed by 0 bases and 6 bases, with 7 bases remaining between them. The CDR3 contains 12 residues. CDR3 amino acids: CASSLVGFEQYF. Here the CDR3 DNA reads TGCGCCAGCAGCTTGGTGGGGTTCGAGCAGTACTTC.

In its sample, this clonotype was seen a few times. The rearrangement uses TRBV6-2 or TRBV6-3 and TRBJ2-5; possible D gene TRBD2, 6 bases. Trimming pared 8 bases from V and 1 base from J, leaving 11 bases between. The CDR3 contains 13 residues. Germline CDR1 reads MNHEY; CDR2 reads SVGEGT. CDR3 bases: TGTGCCAGCCTGCGGGGTTTCCAAGAGACCCAGTACTTC. Translating it yields CASLRGFQETQYF.

This rearrangement joins TRBV4-2 to TRBJ2-7; D is uncertain. Germline-derived CDR1 and CDR2 are LGHNA and YNFKEQ. The CDR3 has 14 residues. Trimming shortened V by 0 bases and J by 1 base, and 7 bases separated the two germline ends. The CDR3 loop is CASSQEPYSYEQYF. The CDR3 nucleotides are TGTGCCAGCAGCCAAGAGCCTTATTCCTACGAGCAGTACTTC.

The V call is TRBV18, the J call TRBJ1-6; possibly TRBD1 for D (5 bases). The CDR3 is made up of 15 amino acids. CDR1 and CDR2 (germline): KGHSH, LQKENI. The V gene lost 3 bases and the J gene lost 7 bases, with 13 bases spanning the gap. CDR3 amino acids: CASSPGTPTNSPLHF. The CDR3 DNA follows: TGTGCCAGCTCACCGGGGACGCCGACCAATTCACCCCTCCACTTT.

This clonotype was found a few times. CDR3 sequence reads: CASSMPSGMGSNEQFF. As DNA, the CDR3 is TGTGCCAGTAGTATGCCTAGCGGGATGGGATCCAATGAGCAGTTCTTC. The V and J genes are TRBV19 and TRBJ2-1; 9 bases are shared with TRBD2. CDR3 size: 16 residues. The junction had 9 bases not matched to a gene; V was cut back by 3 bases and J by 6 bases. Germline loops: CDR1 LNHDA, CDR2 SQIVND (reference sequence).

The V call is TRBV20-1, the J call TRBJ2-3, with no clear D. This CDR3 is 14 amino acids long. Trimming cost V 5 bases and J 0 bases, with 12 bases left between them. Germline V CDR1 and CDR2: DFQATT, SNEGSKA (reference sequence). CDR3 DNA: TGCAGTGCTCTTAAGCAGCCTAGCACAGATACGCAGTATTTT. Amino acids: CSALKQPSTDTQYF.

The CDR3: CASSSVGAGAGMREQYF. CDR3 nucleotides: TGTGCCAGCAGCTCAGTCGGGGCGGGAGCCGGCATGAGGGAGCAGTACTTC. V and J are TRBV7-2 and TRBJ2-7; the match to TRBD2 covers 7 bases. V was clipped by 4 bases and J by 7 bases; unmatched bases: 19. Germline values: CDR1 SGHTA, CDR2 FQGNSA. CDR3 length: 17 residues.

This clonotype was counted at least ten times. The chain joins TRBV12-3 or TRBV12-4 to TRBJ2-4, with D tentatively TRBD1 or TRBD2 (7 bases each). The CDR3 loop spans 15 amino acids. The V end was cut by 5 bases, the J end by 7 bases, with 18 bases between. The CDR3 DNA is TGTGCCAGCAGTCCCCAGGGGGGAGGGGGGAACATTCAGTACTTC. Protein product: CASSPQGGGGNIQYF.

This chain uses TRBV25-1 with TRBJ2-5, with 7 nucleotides matching TRBD1. The CDR3 covers 17 residues. V lost 5 bases, J lost 0 bases, and 12 bases stayed unmatched. Germline CDR1 and CDR2: MGHDK and SYGVNS. This chain's CDR3 is CASSKTRDSKYQETQYF. The CDR3 DNA reads as TGTGCCAGCAGTAAGACCCGGGACAGCAAGTACCAAGAGACCCAGTACTTC.

This clonotype has more than one count but fewer than ten. The rearrangement joins TRBV27 to TRBJ2-5; no reliable D call. Germline V gene sequence: CDR1 MNHEY, CDR2 SMNVEV (reference sequence). The V and J ends lost 4 bases and 5 bases respectively, with 14 bases between them. The CDR3 is 14 residues long. The CDR3 sequence: CASSSSGILETQYF. The CDR3 nucleotides are TGTGCCAGCAGTTCTTCTGGTATCTTGGAGACCCAGTACTTC.

V gene TRBV5-1 combines with J gene TRBJ2-1, with D perhaps TRBD2 (5 bases). This CDR3 is 16 amino acids long. From germline, CDR1 is SGHRS and CDR2 YFSETQ. The ends were cut back, 0 bases at V and 5 bases at J, with 15 bases in the middle. The CDR3 coding sequence is TGCGCCAGCAGCTTGGCCGAGACTATGGGAAACAATGAGCAGTTCTTC. Translating gives CASSLAETMGNNEQFF.

CDR3 loop: CATSDSPQGSEQFF. The CDR3 nucleotides are TGTGCCACCAGTGATTCCCCTCAGGGGTCTGAGCAGTTCTTC. This chain links TRBV24-1 with TRBJ2-1; perhaps TRBD1 as D (6 bases). V dropped 2 bases and J dropped 9 bases, with 13 bases sitting between them. CDR1 and CDR2 (germline): KGHDR, SFDVKD. The CDR3 is 14 amino acids.

This rearrangement joins TRBV6-2 or TRBV6-3 to TRBJ2-2, with 8 bases that match TRBD1. The germline V gene has CDR1 MNHEY and CDR2 SVGEGT. V gave up 5 bases and J gave up 5 bases; unmatched junction bases: 7. There are 15 residues in the CDR3. The CDR3 bases are TGTGCCAGCAGTCCCCGGACAGGGAGGACCGGGGAGCTGTTTTTT. It yields the protein CASSPRTGRTGELFF.

This clonotype was seen only a few times. The chain is built from TRBV6-1 and TRBJ2-1; 10 positions agree with TRBD1. CDR3 length: 14 amino acids. With V trimmed by 4 bases and J by 7 bases, 4 bases remained unmatched. In germline, CDR1 is MNHNS, CDR2 SASEGT. In nucleotides, the CDR3 is TGTGCCAGCAGTGTCCGGGACAGGGGTAATGAGCAGTTCTTC. This encodes CASSVRDRGNEQFF.